This T cell receptor beta chain was retrieved from a study of metastatic and nonmetastatic thyroid tumors. Study overall: Patients with malignant and benign thyroid disease provided blood and tumor or nodule tissue, whose repertoires were compared.

Per the authors' pipeline: The study built a papillary thyroid cancer distant-metastasis classifier from CDR3 differences across clinicopathological groups. TCRdb called clones again from the PCR reads with MiXCR. It is TCRdb's table, rather than the study itself, that gives the V and J calls and clone size. The table includes 30,000 to 40,000 clones, 14% to 15% detected once. No treatment of any kind had been given to any patient before thyroid surgery. Study-level points and caveats: Benign nodules reportedly had significantly lower TCR beta diversity than malignant thyroid tumors in blood and tumor.

CDR3 size: 15 residues. Germline CDR1 reads WNHNN; CDR2 reads SYGVQD (reference sequence). The V gene lost 0 bases and the J gene lost 4 bases, with 12 bases spanning the gap. This clone has more than one count but fewer than ten. Its target is not known. Material: blood. The V and J genes are TRBV10-1 and TRBJ1-2, with D perhaps TRBD1 (6 bases). The clonotype originates from a male donor with papillary thyroid cancer or a benign thyroid nodule (not recorded which). Some clones in this sample may be carry-over from other donors' samples. The CDR3 reads CASSESVGQPYGYTF. The DNA for the CDR3 is TGCGCCAGCAGTGAGTCTGTAGGACAGCCCTATGGCTACACCTTC.